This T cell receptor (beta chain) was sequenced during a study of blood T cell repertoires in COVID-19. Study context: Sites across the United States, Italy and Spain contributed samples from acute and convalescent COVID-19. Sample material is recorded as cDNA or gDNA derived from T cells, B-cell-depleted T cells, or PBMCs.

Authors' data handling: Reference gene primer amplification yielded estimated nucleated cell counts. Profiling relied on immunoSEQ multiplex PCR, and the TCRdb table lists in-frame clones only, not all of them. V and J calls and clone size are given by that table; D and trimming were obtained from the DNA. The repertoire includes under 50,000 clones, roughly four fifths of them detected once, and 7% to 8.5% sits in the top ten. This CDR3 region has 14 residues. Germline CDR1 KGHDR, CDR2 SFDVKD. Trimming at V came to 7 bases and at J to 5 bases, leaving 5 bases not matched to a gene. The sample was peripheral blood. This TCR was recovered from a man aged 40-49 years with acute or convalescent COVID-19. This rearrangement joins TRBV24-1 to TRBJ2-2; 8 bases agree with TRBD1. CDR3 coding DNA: TGTGCCACCAGAGGGACAGGCTTAACCGGGGAGCTGTTTTTT. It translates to CATRGTGLTGELFF.